This entry lists 15 T cell receptor beta chains sequenced from one sample in a study of graft-versus-host responses after intestinal transplantation. Data came from immunoSEQ multiplex PCR; TCRdb stores just in-frame clones and leaves some out. The data contain roughly 14,000 clones, about 33% of them singletons. There were 200,000 CFSE-labeled responder cells plated together with 200,000 irradiated, violet-dye-labeled stimulator cells. The material was alloreactive CD8+ T cells from a mixed lymphocyte reaction culture, obtained before intestinal transplant. Stated subset: CFSE-low proliferating T cells sorted from approximately 6-day pre-transplant mixed lymphocyte reaction (GvH or HvG direction). Receptors originate from a human patient who received an intestinal transplant.

The J gene is TRBJ2-7, the V gene TRBV6-6; 8 bases align to TRBD1. There are 14 residues in the CDR3. Germline CDR1 and CDR2: MNHNY and SVGAGI (reference sequence). Trimming took 6 bases from V and 3 from J; bases not matched to a gene: 7. CDR3 loop: CASSGQGFNYEQYF. The DNA of the CDR3 is TGTGCCAGCAGCGGACAGGGTTTTAACTACGAGCAGTACTTC.

The V and J genes are TRBV27 and TRBJ1-1, with 8 bases identical to TRBD1. The V gene's germline CDR1 is MNHEY and CDR2 SMNVEV (reference sequence). Losses at the gene ends were 8 bases for V and 4 bases for J; bases not matched to a gene: 9. This CDR3 has 14 amino acids. CDR3 amino acids: CASHITGGATEAFF. DNA of the CDR3: TGTGCCAGCCACATTACAGGGGGGGCCACTGAAGCTTTCTTT.

In this sample, this clone turned up a few times. The chain links TRBV7-2 to TRBJ2-3; 11 bases fit TRBD2. Germline values: CDR1 SGHTA, CDR2 FQGNSA. V gave up 3 bases and J gave up 11 bases; unmatched junction bases: 16. CDR3 length: 17 amino acids. The CDR3 reads CASSFPLTGTSGQGQYF. In nucleotides, the CDR3 is TGTGCCAGCAGCTTCCCCCTTACCGGGACTAGCGGACAGGGGCAGTATTTT.

This clone has more than one count but fewer than ten. V and J are TRBV4-1 and TRBJ2-3, with D tentatively TRBD2 (6 bases). V dropped 0 bases and J dropped 2 bases, with 9 bases sitting between them. The CDR3 has 15 amino acids. Germline V gene lookup returns CDR1 MGHRA and CDR2 YSYEKL. This chain's CDR3 is CASSQDGGDTDTQYF. In DNA, the CDR3 is TGCGCCAGCAGCCAAGATGGAGGGGACACAGATACGCAGTATTTT.

This rearrangement joins TRBV6-1 to TRBJ2-3; D remains ambiguous. This CDR3 region has 14 residues. V gave up 7 bases and J gave up 0 bases, with 11 bases separating them. In germline, CDR1 is MNHNS, CDR2 SASEGT. The CDR3 protein is CASTPWASTDTQYF. The CDR3 DNA follows: TGTGCCAGCACCCCCTGGGCTAGCACAGATACGCAGTATTTT.

This clone has a handful of counts. V and J are TRBV5-8 and TRBJ1-1; maybe TRBD1 (5 bases). V lost 7 bases, J lost 7 bases, and 17 bases lay in between. Germline V lookup: CDR1 SGHTS, CDR2 YDEGEE. The CDR3 is made up of 13 amino acids. Here the CDR3 DNA reads TGTGCCAGCCCGGGGGAAACAGTTCTTGAAGCTTTCTTT. Protein product: CASPGETVLEAFF. Together with reference TRBV5-8 and TRBJ1-1, the CDR3 gives the full variable domain: EAGVTQSPTHLIKTRGQQATLRCSPISGHTSVYWYQQALGLGLQFLLWYDEGEERNRGNFPPRFSGRQFPNYSSELNVNALELEDSALYLCASPGETVLEAFFGQGTRLTVV.

This clone turned up a few times. The chain carries TRBV19 and TRBJ1-1; D is unresolved. Germline values: CDR1 LNHDA, CDR2 SQIVND (reference sequence). CDR3 length: 15 amino acids. V gave up 3 bases and J gave up 2 bases, with 13 bases separating them. The DNA of the CDR3 is TGTGCCAGTAGTATCGGACCGGGGTCAAACACTGAAGCTTTCTTT. Translating gives CASSIGPGSNTEAFF.

This clone is a singleton in its sample. The chain carries TRBV7-8 and TRBJ1-4; TRBD1 is a possible D gene (5 bases). Germline V gives CDR1 SGHVS, CDR2 FQNEAQ. V lost 1 base to trimming and J lost 4 bases, with 10 bases between them. The CDR3 spans 15 residues. The chain's CDR3 is CASSLVRDGNEKLFF. The DNA for the CDR3 is TGTGCCAGCAGCTTAGTGCGGGACGGTAATGAAAAACTGTTTTTT. Full variable domain (rest looked up from reference TRBV7-8 and TRBJ1-4): GAGVSQSPRYKVAKRGQDVALRCDPISGHVSLFWYQQALGQGPEFLTYFQNEAQLDKSGLPSDRFFAERPEGSVSTLKIQRTQQEDSAVYLCASSLVRDGNEKLFFGSGTQLSVL.

The V gene is TRBV4-1, the J gene TRBJ2-3; TRBD2 agrees at 7 bases. The V gene end was trimmed by 0 bases and the J gene end by 3 bases; junction bases not matched to a gene: 9. The CDR3 has 17 amino acids. CDR1 MGHRA and CDR2 YSYEKL come from the germline V gene. The CDR3 reads CASSQDELAYSTDTQYF. As DNA, the CDR3 is TGCGCCAGCAGCCAAGATGAACTAGCGTACAGTACAGATACGCAGTATTTT.

The sample holds a few counts of this clone. The CDR3 DNA sequence: TGTGCCACCAGCCGCCGAGTGGGGGGGTACAATGAGCAGTTCTTC. Amino acids: CATSRRVGGYNEQFF. The chain couples TRBV15 to TRBJ2-1, with 7 bases aligning to TRBD2. In germline, CDR1 is LNHNV, CDR2 YYDKDF (reference sequence). The CDR3 totals 15 residues. The V segment lost 5 bases and the J segment 4 bases; nucleotides outside the gene matches: 8.

The chain combines TRBV27 with TRBJ1-2; TRBD1 matches at 8 bases. This CDR3 spans 14 amino acids. The J segment lost 5 bases and the V segment lost 3 bases, leaving 5 bases of the junction unmatched. Germline V gene data show CDR1 as MNHEY and CDR2 as SMNVEV (reference sequence). This CDR3 is CASSFGQGGYGYTF. The CDR3 DNA is TGTGCCAGCAGTTTCGGACAGGGCGGGTATGGCTACACCTTC.

Only a few counts were recorded for this clone. This chain joins TRBV4-1 and TRBJ1-4; 8 bases are shared with TRBD1. Germline CDR1 reads MGHRA; CDR2 reads YSYEKL. The junction had 5 bases not matched to a gene; V was cut back by 4 bases and J by 7 bases. CDR3 size: 14 residues. The CDR3 region is CASSPTGATEKLFF. CDR3 coding DNA: TGCGCCAGCAGCCCGACAGGGGCTACTGAAAAACTGTTTTTT.

The DNA of the CDR3 is TGTGCCAGCAGCCAATTCAGGGGAACTGAAGCTTTCTTT. As protein: CASSQFRGTEAFF. V usage is TRBV16 and J usage is TRBJ1-1, with a tentative D call TRBD1 (6 bases). The CDR3 covers 13 residues. The V gene lost 1 base and the J gene lost 5 bases, with 8 bases spanning the gap. The germline V gene encodes CDR1 KGHSY and CDR2 FQNENV.

The rearrangement links TRBV30 to TRBJ2-7; D remains ambiguous. The germline V and J ends were trimmed by 1 base and 6 bases, with 10 bases remaining between them. The CDR3 is 12 residues long. Germline values: CDR1 GTSNPN, CDR2 SVGIG (reference sequence). Written as DNA, the CDR3 is TGTGCCTGGAGTGACCAGTTTCCCGAGCAGTACTTC. Translation gives CAWSDQFPEQYF.

The chain carries TRBV4-3 and TRBJ1-2; D is possibly TRBD1 (6 bases). The ends were cut back, 2 bases at V and 12 bases at J, with 16 bases in the middle. This CDR3 comprises 13 residues. The germline CDR1 and CDR2 sequences are LGHNA and YSLEER. CDR3: CASSQHRQVVDTF. The CDR3 nucleotides read TGCGCCAGCAGCCAACATCGACAGGTCGTGGACACCTTC.